A single sample gave rise to the 23 T cell receptor beta chains below, sequenced in a study of cytomegalovirus exposure and HLA in healthy donors. Primers for the PCR totalled 60 Vbeta and 13 Jbeta. The repertoire was sequenced with immunoSEQ multiplex PCR; TCRdb's copy has only in-frame clones and lacks some. The sample consists of about 140,000 clones, 61% of them appearing once. The material sequenced was PBMCs. Source of these receptors: a male donor in good health and CMV-seronegative.

This sequence joins TRBV7-3 and TRBJ2-1; the D gene is possibly TRBD1 (6 bases). V was shortened by 5 bases and J by 5 bases, with 10 bases between the two germline ends. Germline V gene sequence: CDR1 SGHTA, CDR2 FQGTGA. The CDR3 is 13 residues long. CDR3: CASSLNRDNEQFF. The CDR3 DNA sequence: TGTGCCAGCAGCCTAAACAGGGACAATGAGCAGTTCTTC.

V is TRBV7-7 and J is TRBJ2-5; D gene ambiguous. Trimming took off 1 base at V and 5 bases at J, with 8 bases between the two ends. The CDR3 has 13 residues. CDR1 SSHAT and CDR2 FNYEAQ come from the germline V gene (reference sequence). In DNA form, the CDR3 reads TGTGCCAGCAGCTTAGATAGCCCCGAGACCCAGTACTTC. Protein product: CASSLDSPETQYF.

As DNA, the CDR3 is TGTGCCAGCTCACCAGAAGACAGGGCCTCAACCTACGAGCAGTACTTC. It specifies CASSPEDRASTYEQYF. The V gene is TRBV18, the J gene TRBJ2-7, with 7 bases aligning to TRBD1. The CDR3 loop spans 16 amino acids. Germline V gives CDR1 KGHSH, CDR2 LQKENI. Germline trimming cut 2 bases from V and 2 bases from J; bases unmatched to any gene: 9. The full variable domain, its missing parts supplied by reference TRBV18 and TRBJ2-7, is NAGVMQNPRHLVRRRGQEARLRCSPMKGHSHVYWYRQLPEEGLKFMVYLQKENIIDESGMPKERFSAEFPKEGPSILRIQQVVRGDSAAYFCASSPEDRASTYEQYFGPGTRLTVT.

The chain is built from TRBV10-3 and TRBJ2-2; 10 bases fit TRBD2. Looked up from germline, CDR1 is ENHRY and CDR2 is SYGVKD. The ends lost 8 bases at V and 0 bases at J; junction bases unmatched: 6. The CDR3 extends over 16 amino acids. CDR3 sequence (DNA): TGTGCCATCCCTGTTAGCGGGGGGACGAACACCGGGGAGCTGTTTTTT. This sequence encodes CAIPVSGGTNTGELFF.

This clone was counted between two and nine times. The V and J genes are TRBV7-2 and TRBJ2-3, with 12 bases aligning to TRBD2. Germline V gene sequence: CDR1 SGHTA, CDR2 FQGNSA. Germline trimming cut 5 bases from V and 7 bases from J; bases unmatched to any gene: 7. The CDR3 contains 15 residues. As DNA, the CDR3 is TGTGCCAGCAGCCAACGGACTAGCGGGGAATATACGCAGTATTTT. It is translated as CASSQRTSGEYTQYF.

This clone was seen a handful of times. The rearrangement links TRBV5-6 to TRBJ2-1; no definite D call. CDR3 size: 16 residues. Germline CDR1 SGHDT, CDR2 YYEEEE. The germline V and J ends were trimmed by 3 bases and 0 bases, with 13 bases remaining between them. CDR3 sequence reads: CASSSDFVRSYNEQFF. In DNA, the CDR3 is TGTGCCAGCAGCTCCGATTTTGTGCGCTCCTACAATGAGCAGTTCTTC. Full variable domain (missing parts from reference TRBV5-6 and TRBJ2-1): DAGVTQSPTHLIKTRGQQVTLRCSPKSGHDTVSWYQQALGQGPQFIFQYYEEEERQRGNFPDRFSGHQFPNYSSELNVNALLLGDSALYLCASSSDFVRSYNEQFFGPGTRLTVL.

The CDR3 reads CASSQSPSGEAFF. The CDR3 nucleotides read TGTGCCAGCAGCCAATCCCCCAGCGGGGAAGCTTTCTTT. The chain has TRBV16 and TRBJ1-1; D gene ambiguous. Germline assignment: CDR1 KGHSY and CDR2 FQNENV. V was shortened by 0 bases and J by 8 bases, with 10 bases between the two germline ends. The CDR3 totals 13 residues.

This clone was seen a few times. This chain links TRBV6-4 with TRBJ2-3, with TRBD2 identical over 14 bases. The junction had 5 bases not matched to a gene; V was cut back by 6 bases and J by 9 bases. The CDR3 extends over 14 amino acids. Germline V lookup: CDR1 MRHNA, CDR2 SNTAGT. The CDR3 here is CASSRGLAGETQYF. The CDR3, as DNA: TGTGCCAGCAGCCGGGGACTAGCGGGGGAAACGCAGTATTTT.

This clone was counted a few times. The rearrangement links TRBV6-5 to TRBJ1-1; 8 bases match TRBD1. The length of the CDR3 is 15 residues. Germline values: CDR1 MNHEY, CDR2 SVGAGI. The ends lost 0 bases at V and 6 bases at J; junction bases unmatched: 6. DNA for the CDR3: TGTGCCAGCAGTTACTCGAAACAGGGGGTCCCTGAAGCTTTCTTT. Encoded protein: CASSYSKQGVPEAFF.

The chain links TRBV28 to TRBJ1-5; D is undetermined. CDR3 length: 11 amino acids. V was pared by 5 bases and J by 9 bases, with 8 bases between. Germline CDR1 and CDR2: MDHEN and SYDVKM. In DNA, the CDR3 is TGTGCCAGCAGTGGACTGCGGCCCCAGCATTTT. This codes for CASSGLRPQHF.

V usage is TRBV29-1 and J usage is TRBJ2-5; the match to TRBD2 covers 13 bases. V shed 7 bases and J 5 bases; nucleotides not matched to a gene: 7. Germline V lookup: CDR1 SQVTM, CDR2 ANQGSEA. The CDR3 is 14 amino acids. Here the CDR3 DNA reads TGCAGCGGAACTAGCGGGGGGGCCGGGGAGACCCAGTACTTC. It specifies CSGTSGGAGETQYF.

CDR3 in amino acids: CASSLPGTSGFNEQFF. In DNA, the CDR3 is TGCGCCAGCAGCCTTCCCGGGACTAGCGGATTCAATGAGCAGTTCTTC. This chain uses TRBV5-1 with TRBJ2-1; 11 bases are shared with TRBD2. Germline trimming cut 4 bases from V and 6 bases from J; bases unmatched to any gene: 9. The germline CDR1 and CDR2 sequences are SGHRS and YFSETQ. CDR3 length: 16 residues.

V and J are TRBV19 and TRBJ1-2, with TRBD1 as a possible D gene (5 bases). Germline CDR1 reads LNHDA; CDR2 reads SQIVND (reference sequence). The CDR3 length is 15 residues. V was trimmed by 6 bases and J by 4 bases, leaving 18 bases between them. This chain's CDR3 is CASRQMTRGGYGYTF. The DNA for the CDR3 is TGTGCCAGTAGACAAATGACAAGGGGTGGCTATGGCTACACCTTC. The full variable domain, rest sourced from reference TRBV19 and TRBJ1-2, is DGGITQSPKYLFRKEGQNVTLSCEQNLNHDAMYWYRQDPGQGLRLIYYSQIVNDFQKGDIAEGYSVSREKKESFPLTVTSAQKNPTAFYLCASRQMTRGGYGYTFGSGTRLTVV.

This clone was recorded once. The rearrangement joins TRBV25-1 to TRBJ1-4, with D perhaps TRBD1 (6 bases). V gave up 1 base and J gave up 4 bases, with 19 bases separating them. The CDR3 has 18 amino acids. CDR1 and CDR2 (germline): MGHDK, SYGVNS. The chain's CDR3 is CASSEFLEGHHFNEKLFF. CDR3 in DNA: TGTGCCAGCAGTGAATTTTTAGAGGGACATCATTTTAATGAAAAACTGTTTTTT.

This chain connects TRBV5-1 to TRBJ1-2, with D unresolved. The CDR3 has 13 residues. Trimming pared 0 bases from V and 4 bases from J, leaving 7 bases between. CDR1 is SGHRS, CDR2 YFSETQ, per germline. The CDR3 loop reads CASSLEASYGYTF. The CDR3 DNA sequence: TGCGCCAGCAGCTTGGAAGCATCCTATGGCTACACCTTC. The whole variable domain, remainder taken from reference TRBV5-1 and TRBJ1-2, is KAGVTQTPRYLIKTRGQQVTLSCSPISGHRSVSWYQQTPGQGLQFLFEYFSETQRNKGNFPGRFSGRQFSNSRSEMNVSTLELGDSALYLCASSLEASYGYTFGSGTRLTVV.

V is TRBV7-2 and J is TRBJ2-3; 9 bases are a match to TRBD1. Per germline, CDR1 SGHTA and CDR2 FQGNSA. After removal of 5 bases from V and 4 bases from J, the junction contained 10 bases not matched to a gene. CDR3 size: 16 residues. CDR3 sequence: CASSLSTGGAADTQYF. In DNA, the CDR3 is TGTGCCAGCAGCCTCAGTACAGGGGGCGCCGCAGATACGCAGTATTTT.

The rearrangement links TRBV6-4 to TRBJ2-3; no firm D call. CDR1 MRHNA and CDR2 SNTAGT come from the germline V gene. Trimming pared 6 bases from V and 5 bases from J, leaving 12 bases between. The CDR3 is 13 amino acids. The DNA of the CDR3 is TGTGCCAGCAGCCTGGGCTTAAGAGATACGCAGTATTTT. Translating gives CASSLGLRDTQYF.

The rearrangement links TRBV6-1 to TRBJ2-7; D might be TRBD2 (7 bases). CDR1 and CDR2 from the germline V gene are MNHNS and SASEGT. The V end was cut by 1 base, the J end by 2 bases, with 15 bases between. This CDR3 is built from 16 residues. The CDR3 DNA reads TGTGCCAGCAGTGAAGGTTACGGAGGGGGGGCCTACGAGCAGTACTTC. Amino acid sequence: CASSEGYGGGAYEQYF.

The chain is built from TRBV11-1 and TRBJ2-4; tentative D call: TRBD2 (6 bases). The CDR3 has 15 residues. Germline-derived CDR1 and CDR2 are SGHAT and FQDESV (reference sequence). V shed 5 bases and J shed 0 bases, with 11 bases lying between them. CDR3 sequence (DNA): TGTGCCAGCAGCACCGGAGGGTTAGCCAAAAACATTCAGTACTTC. Protein: CASSTGGLAKNIQYF. Looking up the rest from reference TRBV11-1 and TRBJ2-4 gives the full variable domain: EAEVAQSPRYKITEKSQAVAFWCDPISGHATLYWYRQILGQGPELLVQFQDESVVDDSQLPKDRFSAERLKGVDSTLKIQPAELGDSAMYLCASSTGGLAKNIQYFGAGTRLSVL.

In its sample, this clone was seen a few times. The genes are TRBV7-3 and TRBJ2-1; 11 bases align to TRBD2. The CDR3 sequence is 15 residues long. With 10 bases clipped from V and 10 bases from J, the junction kept 15 bases outside the gene matches. The germline gives CDR1 SGHTA, CDR2 FQGTGA. CDR3 nucleotides: TGTGCCAACCTTAGACTAGCGGGGATGACAAGAGAGCAGTTCTTC. Its protein is CANLRLAGMTREQFF.

J is TRBJ2-4 and V is TRBV5-1; TRBD1 is a possible D gene (6 bases). This CDR3 spans 16 amino acids. Germline values: CDR1 SGHRS, CDR2 YFSETQ. The V end was cut by 4 bases, the J end by 1 base, with 15 bases between. The CDR3 nucleotides are TGCGCCAGCAGCCTACAGGGAAAGGAGGCCAAAAACATTCAGTACTTC. This translates into CASSLQGKEAKNIQYF.

In this sample, this clone turned up a few times. The chain employs TRBV6-1 and TRBJ2-5, with 7 positions matching TRBD1. Unmatched junction bases numbered 11, after V lost 5 bases and J lost 5 bases. The CDR3 loop spans 15 amino acids. The V gene's germline CDR1 is MNHNS and CDR2 SASEGT. CDR3 DNA: TGTGCCAGCAGTATCTCCGGGACAGTTAGGGAGACCCAGTACTTC. It is translated as CASSISGTVRETQYF.

This clone was counted between two and nine times. J is TRBJ2-1 and V is TRBV7-8; D perhaps matches TRBD1 (5 bases). This CDR3 is built from 13 residues. V gave up 10 bases and J gave up 8 bases, with 18 bases separating them. Germline V gives CDR1 SGHVS, CDR2 FQNEAQ. As DNA, the CDR3 is TGTGCCACCAAATTGACAGTCCAGGATGAGCAGTTCTTC. It is translated as CATKLTVQDEQFF.